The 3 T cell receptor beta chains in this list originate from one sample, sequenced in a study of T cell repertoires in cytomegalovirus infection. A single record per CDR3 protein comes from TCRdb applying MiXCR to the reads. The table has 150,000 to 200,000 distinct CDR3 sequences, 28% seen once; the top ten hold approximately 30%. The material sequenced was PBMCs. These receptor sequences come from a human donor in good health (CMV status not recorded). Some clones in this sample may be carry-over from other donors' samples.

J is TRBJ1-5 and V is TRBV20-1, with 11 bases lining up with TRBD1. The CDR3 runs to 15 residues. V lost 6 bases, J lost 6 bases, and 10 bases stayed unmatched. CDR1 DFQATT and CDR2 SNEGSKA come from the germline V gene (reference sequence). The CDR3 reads CSARTGGELGQPQHF. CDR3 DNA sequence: TGCAGTGCAAGGACAGGGGGCGAGTTAGGTCAGCCCCAGCATTTT.

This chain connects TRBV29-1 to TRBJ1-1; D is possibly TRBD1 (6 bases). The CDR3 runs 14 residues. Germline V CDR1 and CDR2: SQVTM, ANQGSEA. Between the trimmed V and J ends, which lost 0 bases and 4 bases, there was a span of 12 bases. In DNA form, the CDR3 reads TGCAGCGTTGAAGAGTCAGGGGAGGGCACTGAAGCTTTCTTT. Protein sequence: CSVEESGEGTEAFF.

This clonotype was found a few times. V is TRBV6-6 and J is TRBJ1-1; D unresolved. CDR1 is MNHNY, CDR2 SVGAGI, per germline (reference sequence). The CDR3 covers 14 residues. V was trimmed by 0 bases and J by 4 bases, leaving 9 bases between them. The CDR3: CASSYSGSTTEAFF. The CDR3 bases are TGTGCCAGCAGTTACTCGGGCTCCACCACTGAAGCTTTCTTT.